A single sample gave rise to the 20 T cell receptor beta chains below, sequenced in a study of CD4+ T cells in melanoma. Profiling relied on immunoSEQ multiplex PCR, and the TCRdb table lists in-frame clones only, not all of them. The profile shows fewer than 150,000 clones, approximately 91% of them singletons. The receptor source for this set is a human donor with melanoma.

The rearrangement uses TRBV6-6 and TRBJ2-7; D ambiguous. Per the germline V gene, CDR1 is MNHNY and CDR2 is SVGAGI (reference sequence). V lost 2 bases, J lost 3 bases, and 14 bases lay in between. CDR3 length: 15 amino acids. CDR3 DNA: TGTGCCAGCAGTTACGGTTCGCCTATCTACTACGAGCAGTACTTC. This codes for CASSYGSPIYYEQYF.

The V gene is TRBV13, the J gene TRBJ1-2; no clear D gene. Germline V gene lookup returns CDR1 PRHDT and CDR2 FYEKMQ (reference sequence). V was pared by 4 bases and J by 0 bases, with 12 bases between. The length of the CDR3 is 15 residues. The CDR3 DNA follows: TGTGCCAGCAGCTCCTCCGCCAGAACTAACTATGGCTACACCTTC. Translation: CASSSSARTNYGYTF.

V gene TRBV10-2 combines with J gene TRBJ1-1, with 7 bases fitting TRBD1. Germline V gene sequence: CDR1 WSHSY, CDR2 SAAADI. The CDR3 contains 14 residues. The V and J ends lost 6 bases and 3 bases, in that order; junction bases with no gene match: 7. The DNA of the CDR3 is TGCGCCAGCAGCACAACAGGGGAGGACACTGAAGCTTTCTTT. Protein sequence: CASSTTGEDTEAFF.

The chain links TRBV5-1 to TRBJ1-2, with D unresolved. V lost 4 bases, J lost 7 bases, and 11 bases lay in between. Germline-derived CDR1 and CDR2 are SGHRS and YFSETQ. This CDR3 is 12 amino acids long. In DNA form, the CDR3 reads TGCGCCAGCAGCCCCGGGTGGTCTGGCTACACCTTC. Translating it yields CASSPGWSGYTF.

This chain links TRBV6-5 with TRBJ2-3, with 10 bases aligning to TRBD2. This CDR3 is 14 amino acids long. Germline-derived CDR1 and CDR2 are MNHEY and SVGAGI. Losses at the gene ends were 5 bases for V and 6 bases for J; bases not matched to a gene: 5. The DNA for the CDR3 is TGTGCCAGCAGTCCCGGGACTAGCGTGGATACGCAGTATTTT. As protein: CASSPGTSVDTQYF.

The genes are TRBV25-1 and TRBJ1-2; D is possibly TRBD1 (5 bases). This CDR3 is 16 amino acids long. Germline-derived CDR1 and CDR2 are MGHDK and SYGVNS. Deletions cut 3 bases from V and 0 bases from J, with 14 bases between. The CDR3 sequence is CASSDQGPPPNYGYTF. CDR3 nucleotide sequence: TGTGCCAGCAGTGACCAGGGTCCCCCCCCTAACTATGGCTACACCTTC.

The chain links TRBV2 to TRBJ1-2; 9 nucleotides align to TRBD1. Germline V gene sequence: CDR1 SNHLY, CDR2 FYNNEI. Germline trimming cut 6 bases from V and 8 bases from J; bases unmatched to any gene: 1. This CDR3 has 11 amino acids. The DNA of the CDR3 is TGTGCCAGCAGCACAGGGGGCGGCTACACCTTC. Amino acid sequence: CASSTGGGYTF.

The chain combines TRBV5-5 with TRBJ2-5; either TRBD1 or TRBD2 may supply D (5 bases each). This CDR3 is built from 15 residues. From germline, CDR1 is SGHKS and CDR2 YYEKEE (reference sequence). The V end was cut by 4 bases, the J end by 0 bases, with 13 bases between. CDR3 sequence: CASSRIPGHQETQYF. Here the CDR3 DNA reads TGTGCCAGCAGCCGCATACCGGGACACCAAGAGACCCAGTACTTC.

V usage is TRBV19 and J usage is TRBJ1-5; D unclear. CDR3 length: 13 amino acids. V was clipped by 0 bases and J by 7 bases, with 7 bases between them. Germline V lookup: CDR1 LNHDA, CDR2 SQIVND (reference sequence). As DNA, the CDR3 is TGTGCCAGTAGTATAGACCCTTACCAGCCCCAGCATTTT. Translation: CASSIDPYQPQHF.

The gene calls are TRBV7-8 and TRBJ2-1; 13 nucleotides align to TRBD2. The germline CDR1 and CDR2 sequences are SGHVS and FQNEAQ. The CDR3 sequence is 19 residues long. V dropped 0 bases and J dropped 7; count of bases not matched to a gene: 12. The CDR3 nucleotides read TGTGCCAGCAGCTTAGCGGCACTAGCGGGGGGGCCGATTTATAATGAGCAGTTCTTC. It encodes CASSLAALAGGPIYNEQFF.

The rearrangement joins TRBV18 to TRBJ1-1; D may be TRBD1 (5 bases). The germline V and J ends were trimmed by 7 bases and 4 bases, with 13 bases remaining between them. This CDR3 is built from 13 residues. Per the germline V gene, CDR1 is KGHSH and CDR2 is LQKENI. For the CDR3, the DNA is TGTGCCAGCTGGGGCCGCCGAGGCACTGAAGCTTTCTTT. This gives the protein CASWGRRGTEAFF. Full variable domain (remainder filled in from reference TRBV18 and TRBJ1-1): NAGVMQNPRHLVRRRGQEARLRCSPMKGHSHVYWYRQLPEEGLKFMVYLQKENIIDESGMPKERFSAEFPKEGPSILRIQQVVRGDSAAYFCASWGRRGTEAFFGQGTRLTVV.

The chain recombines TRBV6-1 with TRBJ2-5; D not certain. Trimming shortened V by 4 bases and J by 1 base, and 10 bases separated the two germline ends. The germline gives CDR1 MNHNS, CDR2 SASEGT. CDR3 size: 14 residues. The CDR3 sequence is CASSVQQTQETQYF. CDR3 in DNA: TGTGCCAGCAGTGTCCAACAGACCCAAGAGACCCAGTACTTC.

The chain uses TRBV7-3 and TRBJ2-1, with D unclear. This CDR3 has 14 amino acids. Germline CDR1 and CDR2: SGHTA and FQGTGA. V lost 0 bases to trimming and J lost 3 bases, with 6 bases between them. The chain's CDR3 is CASSLTGSYNEQFF. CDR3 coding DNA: TGTGCCAGCAGCTTAACGGGCAGCTACAATGAGCAGTTCTTC.

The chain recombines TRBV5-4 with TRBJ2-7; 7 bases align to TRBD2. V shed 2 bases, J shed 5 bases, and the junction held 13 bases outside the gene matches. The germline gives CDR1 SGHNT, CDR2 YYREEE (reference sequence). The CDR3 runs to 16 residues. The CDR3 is CASSFGGSRREDEQYF. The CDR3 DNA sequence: TGTGCCAGCAGCTTTGGAGGGTCAAGACGGGAGGACGAGCAGTACTTC.

For the CDR3, the DNA is TGCGCCAGCAGCCAGACCTACGGGGAAGATACGCAGTATTTT. Encoded protein: CASSQTYGEDTQYF. This chain connects TRBV4-1 to TRBJ2-3; weak D call: TRBD2 (5 bases). Germline V CDR1 and CDR2: MGHRA, YSYEKL. The CDR3 totals 14 residues. Between the trimmed V and J ends, which lost 3 bases and 5 bases, there was a span of 12 bases.

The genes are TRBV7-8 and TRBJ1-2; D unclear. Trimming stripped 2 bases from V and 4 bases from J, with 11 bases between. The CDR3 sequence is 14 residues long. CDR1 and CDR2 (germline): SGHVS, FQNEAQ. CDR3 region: CASSLNGYAYGYTF. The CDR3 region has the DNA TGTGCCAGCAGCTTAAACGGGTACGCCTATGGCTACACCTTC.

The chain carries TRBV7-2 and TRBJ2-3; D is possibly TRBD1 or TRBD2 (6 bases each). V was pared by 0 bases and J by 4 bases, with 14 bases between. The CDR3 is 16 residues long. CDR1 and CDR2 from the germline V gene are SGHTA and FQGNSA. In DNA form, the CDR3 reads TGTGCCAGCAGCTTAGCGGGCATTAGGGGGGCAGATACGCAGTATTTT. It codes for CASSLAGIRGADTQYF.

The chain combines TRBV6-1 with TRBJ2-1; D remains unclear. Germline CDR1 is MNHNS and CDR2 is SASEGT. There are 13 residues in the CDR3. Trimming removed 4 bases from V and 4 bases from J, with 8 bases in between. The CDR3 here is CASSGGFYNEQFF. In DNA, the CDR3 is TGTGCCAGCAGTGGGGGATTTTACAATGAGCAGTTCTTC.

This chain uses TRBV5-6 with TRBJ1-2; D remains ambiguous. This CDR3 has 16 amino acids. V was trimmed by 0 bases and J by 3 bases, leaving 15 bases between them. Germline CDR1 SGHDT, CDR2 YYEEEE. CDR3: CASSLVARVGYYGYTF. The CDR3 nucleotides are TGTGCCAGCAGCTTGGTGGCTAGGGTAGGATACTATGGCTACACCTTC.

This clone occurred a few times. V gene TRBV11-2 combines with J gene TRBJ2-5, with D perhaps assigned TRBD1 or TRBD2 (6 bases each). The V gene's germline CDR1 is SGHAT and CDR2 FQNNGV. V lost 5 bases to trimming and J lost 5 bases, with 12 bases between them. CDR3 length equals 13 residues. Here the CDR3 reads CASSRRGRETQYF. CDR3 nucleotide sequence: TGTGCCAGCAGCCGAAGGGGGAGGGAGACCCAGTACTTC.